The 16 T cell receptor beta chains reported below all come from one sample, sequenced in a study of PD-1 blockade in classical Hodgkin lymphoma. Clones were read by immunoSEQ multiplex PCR, and TCRdb kept only the in-frame ones, dropping some. Of fewer than 35,000 clones in the sample, 92% were seen once. The time point is: cycle 4 day 1 (C4D1), after 6 weeks of nivolumab. Exposure to brentuximab vedotin varied, and each patient had relapsed following autologous stem cell transplantation. With magnetic negative selection, CD4+ T cells were purified from PBMCs that had been thawed. The sample in question was CD4+ T cells from blood, obtained before the fourth cycle of nivolumab. The receptors derive from a human donor with classical Hodgkin lymphoma.

This chain uses TRBV28 with TRBJ1-2; D is unclear. The CDR3 contains 17 residues. V lost 7 bases to trimming and J lost 0 bases, with 21 bases between them. Germline V gene lookup returns CDR1 MDHEN and CDR2 SYDVKM. CDR3 protein: CASTSPLGRPANYGYTF. CDR3 bases: TGTGCCAGCACGAGCCCCCTTGGCAGGCCAGCTAACTATGGCTACACCTTC.

The chain has TRBV4-2 and TRBJ2-3; 11 bases are shared with TRBD1. Germline values: CDR1 LGHNA, CDR2 YNFKEQ. V was clipped by 1 base and J by 4 bases; unmatched bases: 4. This CDR3 is 16 amino acids long. CDR3 amino acids: CASSQARTGGPDTQYF. The CDR3 nucleotides are TGTGCCAGCAGCCAAGCGAGGACAGGGGGCCCAGATACGCAGTATTTT.

This chain uses TRBV5-6 with TRBJ1-4; D might be TRBD1 (6 bases). This CDR3 region has 14 residues. Germline V CDR1 and CDR2: SGHDT, YYEEEE. V lost 0 bases, J lost 7 bases, and 10 bases lay in between. The CDR3 protein is CASSLGGGREKLFF. CDR3 bases: TGTGCCAGCAGCTTGGGAGGGGGGCGTGAAAAACTGTTTTTT.

This rearrangement joins TRBV7-9 to TRBJ1-6; a possible D gene is TRBD1 (6 bases). V lost 5 bases and J 6 bases, leaving 11 bases between the germline ends. The germline gives CDR1 SEHNR, CDR2 FQNEAQ (reference sequence). The CDR3 totals 14 residues. CDR3 bases: TGTGCCAGCAGCCCCACAGGGTTTAATTCACCCCTCCACTTT. Translating it yields CASSPTGFNSPLHF.

Here the CDR3 DNA reads TGCAGTGCTCCAGCGGGGGATGGCTACACCTTC. It translates to CSAPAGDGYTF. The chain recombines TRBV20-1 with TRBJ1-2; weak D call: TRBD1 (5 bases). V was pared by 5 bases and J by 6 bases, with 10 bases between. The CDR3 spans 11 residues. CDR1 is DFQATT and CDR2 is SNEGSKA in the germline V gene (reference sequence).

The chain combines TRBV4-1 with TRBJ2-7; 13 nucleotides match TRBD2. V shed 0 bases and J 0 bases; nucleotides not matched to a gene: 5. The CDR3 consists of 18 residues. Germline CDR1 and CDR2: MGHRA and YSYEKL. This CDR3 reads CASSQELLAGGPSYEQYF. CDR3 bases: TGCGCCAGCAGCCAAGAGTTACTAGCGGGAGGGCCCTCCTACGAGCAGTACTTC.

The rearrangement joins TRBV5-1 to TRBJ2-2, with 9 bases fitting TRBD1. The CDR3 runs to 15 residues. Trimming took 4 bases from V and 6 from J; bases not matched to a gene: 7. CDR1 is SGHRS and CDR2 is YFSETQ in the germline V gene. The CDR3 bases are TGCGCCAGCAGCGAGACAGGGGGATCGGCCGGGGAGCTGTTTTTT. Its protein is CASSETGGSAGELFF.

This rearrangement joins TRBV5-4 to TRBJ1-1; D is possibly TRBD1 (5 bases). This CDR3 is built from 13 residues. The germline gives CDR1 SGHNT, CDR2 YYREEE (reference sequence). V was pared by 5 bases and J by 1 base, with 9 bases between. CDR3 DNA sequence: TGTGCCAGCAGAAGGGGTTCGAACACTGAAGCTTTCTTT. Translating it yields CASRRGSNTEAFF.

This chain links TRBV6-5 with TRBJ2-1; weak D call: TRBD2 (8 bases). Trimming removed 8 bases at V and 9 bases at J, with 23 bases between. Germline V gene sequence: CDR1 MNHEY, CDR2 SVGAGI. This CDR3 contains 15 residues. In DNA, the CDR3 is TGTGCCAGCGACCAGGGACAGCGGGAGATCGGTGAGCAGTTCTTC. Its protein product is CASDQGQREIGEQFF.

This rearrangement joins TRBV7-9 to TRBJ2-7, with TRBD1 as a possible D gene (6 bases). Between the trimmed V and J ends, which lost 5 bases and 5 bases, there was a span of 16 bases. The germline V gene encodes CDR1 SEHNR and CDR2 FQNEAQ (reference sequence). This CDR3 comprises 14 residues. For the CDR3, the DNA is TGTGCCAGCAGCCCCCCCCCACAGGGTAACGAGCAGTACTTC. Its protein product is CASSPPPQGNEQYF.

In this sample, this clone turned up once. The gene calls are TRBV30 and TRBJ2-1; TRBD2 aligns across 7 bases. The CDR3 is 18 amino acids. Germline CDR1 reads GTSNPN; CDR2 reads SVGIG (reference sequence). V lost 4 bases and J lost 1; bases outside the gene matches: 16. The CDR3 region has the DNA TGTGCCTGGAATCGTGCGAGGACAAGCGGGAAATCCTACAATGAGCAGTTCTTC. It translates to CAWNRARTSGKSYNEQFF.

The chain uses TRBV28 and TRBJ1-5; no definite D call. The CDR3 has 14 residues. Germline loops: CDR1 MDHEN, CDR2 SYDVKM. V was cut by 8 bases and J by 3 bases, with 14 bases left in between. In DNA, the CDR3 is TGTGCCAGCGTCACGGGCAGTCTCAATCAGCCCCAGCATTTT. It codes for CASVTGSLNQPQHF.

V usage is TRBV29-1 and J usage is TRBJ2-3; weak D call: TRBD1 (6 bases). Germline CDR1 SQVTM, CDR2 ANQGSEA. V lost 6 bases and J 10 bases, leaving 14 bases between the germline ends. This CDR3 region has 11 residues. In DNA, the CDR3 is TGCAGCGTCGCTACAGGGTGGTCGCAGTATTTT. Amino acids: CSVATGWSQYF.

This chain joins TRBV7-2 and TRBJ2-3; D uncertain. The germline V gene has CDR1 SGHTA and CDR2 FQGNSA. The V gene lost 5 bases and the J gene lost 0 bases, with 12 bases spanning the gap. The CDR3 covers 15 residues. This chain's CDR3 is CASSPGPPSTDTQYF. CDR3 DNA sequence: TGTGCCAGCAGCCCCGGGCCCCCTAGCACAGATACGCAGTATTTT.

This clone was counted a single time. The rearrangement joins TRBV5-1 to TRBJ2-3, with D perhaps TRBD1 or TRBD2 (6 bases each). Deletions cut 0 bases from V and 10 bases from J, with 9 bases between. CDR1 and CDR2 from the germline V gene are SGHRS and YFSETQ. The CDR3 length is 12 residues. The CDR3 protein is CASSLEEGAQYF. The CDR3 nucleotides read TGCGCCAGCAGCTTGGAGGAGGGGGCGCAGTATTTT.

The CDR3 reads CASSPAGRGPLYGYTF. The CDR3 nucleotides read TGTGCCAGTAGCCCCGCCGGCAGGGGGCCCTTATATGGCTACACCTTC. This chain links TRBV19 with TRBJ1-2; TRBD1 matches 8 bases. The CDR3 totals 16 residues. The ends lost 6 bases at V and 5 bases at J; junction bases unmatched: 14. Germline CDR1 reads LNHDA; CDR2 reads SQIVND (reference sequence).